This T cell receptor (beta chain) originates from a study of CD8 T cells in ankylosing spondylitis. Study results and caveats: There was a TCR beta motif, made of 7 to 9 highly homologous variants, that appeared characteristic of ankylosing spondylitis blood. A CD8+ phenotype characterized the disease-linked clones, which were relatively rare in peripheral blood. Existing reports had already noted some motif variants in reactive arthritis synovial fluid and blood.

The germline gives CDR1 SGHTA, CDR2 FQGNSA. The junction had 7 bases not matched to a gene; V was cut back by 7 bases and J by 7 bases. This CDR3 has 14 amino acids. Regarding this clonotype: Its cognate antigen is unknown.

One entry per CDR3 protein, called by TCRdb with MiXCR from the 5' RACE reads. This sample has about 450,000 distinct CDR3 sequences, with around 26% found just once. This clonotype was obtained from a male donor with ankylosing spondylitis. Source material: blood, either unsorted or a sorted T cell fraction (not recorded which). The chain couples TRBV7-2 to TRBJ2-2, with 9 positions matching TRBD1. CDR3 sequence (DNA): TGTGCCAGCATCGGACAGGGGTCCTACGGGGAGCTGTTTTTT. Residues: CASIGQGSYGELFF.